This entry lists 18 T cell receptor beta chains sequenced from one sample in a study of T-cell reconstitution after alpha-beta-depleted transplantation in children. Unique molecular identifiers were used in preparing the TCRbeta library. TCRdb called the PCR reads again in MiXCR, with one record for every CDR3 protein. This table holds 500,000 or so distinct CDR3 sequences, about 33% found once. The sample in question was PBMCs from the stem cell graft donor, obtained from the stem cell graft. All receptors derive from a human donor who donated a stem cell graft to a child with aplastic anemia.

This clonotype has only a few counts. J is TRBJ2-1 and V is TRBV10-1; 10 nucleotides match TRBD2. CDR1 and CDR2 from the germline V gene are WNHNN and SYGVQD (reference sequence). The CDR3 loop spans 15 amino acids. V was pared by 3 bases and J by 2 bases, with 1 base of the junction left unmatched. CDR3 residues: CASSDSGRTYNEQFF. CDR3 nucleotides: TGCGCCAGCAGTGATAGCGGGAGGACCTACAATGAGCAGTTCTTC.

The rearrangement joins TRBV11-3 to TRBJ2-5; D not resolved. The V end lost 4 bases, the J end lost 5 bases, and 11 bases lay between the germline ends. Germline values: CDR1 SGHNT, CDR2 YENEEA. This CDR3 contains 13 residues. This CDR3 is CASSSAGVETQYF. The DNA of the CDR3 is TGTGCCAGCAGCTCTGCCGGTGTGGAGACCCAGTACTTC.

This sequence joins TRBV6-5 and TRBJ2-3; possible D gene TRBD2, 7 bases. Germline loops: CDR1 MNHEY, CDR2 SVGAGI. Trimming took 6 bases from V and 6 from J, leaving 22 bases between them. This CDR3 comprises 16 residues. The DNA of the CDR3 is TGTGCCAGCAGATACGGGCGGGAGAGGGGGTCGGATACGCAGTATTTT. It is translated as CASRYGRERGSDTQYF.

The chain couples TRBV20-1 to TRBJ2-5, with 10 nucleotides matching TRBD2. V gave up 5 bases and J gave up 5 bases; unmatched junction bases: 14. CDR3 length: 16 amino acids. Germline CDR1 is DFQATT and CDR2 is SNEGSKA (reference sequence). CDR3 sequence (DNA): TGCAGTGCTTCCCAGGGGACTAGCGAAGGTTCGGAGACCCAGTACTTC. Translated: CSASQGTSEGSETQYF.

This clonotype turned up a few times. V and J are TRBV6-1 and TRBJ1-1; D unclear. The germline CDR1 and CDR2 sequences are MNHNS and SASEGT. V was shortened by 8 bases and J by 0 bases, with 10 bases between the two germline ends. The CDR3 covers 13 residues. The CDR3 DNA is TGTGCCAGCGGGCGGCAGCTGAACACTGAAGCTTTCTTT. Translation gives CASGRQLNTEAFF.

This clonotype was detected once. This may be a read error, as it is one base from a much larger clone. In this CDR3 the conserved last residue, phenylalanine or tryptophan, is missing, so a read error is likely. The chain couples TRBV20-1 to TRBJ2-5, with D tentatively TRBD2 (5 bases). This CDR3 is built from 15 residues. V was trimmed by 3 bases and J by 1 base, leaving 15 bases between them. Germline lookup yields CDR1 DFQATT and CDR2 SNEGSKA (reference sequence). The CDR3 region has the DNA TGCAGTGCTAGCCTTGGTGCTAGCTTCCAAGAGACCCAGTACTTA. Protein product: CSASLGASFQETQYL.

The chain employs TRBV5-4 and TRBJ1-1; D not certain. V dropped 4 bases and J dropped 6 bases, with 10 bases sitting between them. The CDR3 length is 12 residues. Germline V lookup: CDR1 SGHNT, CDR2 YYREEE (reference sequence). The DNA for the CDR3 is TGTGCCAGCAGCGGTCGTCTAGCTGAAGCTTTCTTT. Its translation: CASSGRLAEAFF.

The chain employs TRBV6-1 and TRBJ1-3; D is possibly TRBD1 (5 bases). Germline loops: CDR1 MNHNS, CDR2 SASEGT. The V gene lost 6 bases and the J gene lost 3 bases, with 18 bases spanning the gap. The CDR3 sequence is 16 residues long. CDR3 in DNA: TGTGCCAGCAGCCCGGGGGTGGCCGGTGATGGAAACACCATATATTTT. Translation gives CASSPGVAGDGNTIYF.

This clonotype was counted once. The chain couples TRBV19 to TRBJ2-3, with 8 bases identical to TRBD2. Germline trimming cut 8 bases from V and 3 bases from J; bases unmatched to any gene: 10. Germline CDR1 and CDR2: LNHDA and SQIVND (reference sequence). This CDR3 spans 15 amino acids. The CDR3 reads CASRISGMRTDTQYF. The CDR3 DNA follows: TGTGCCAGTCGCATTAGCGGGATGCGGACAGATACGCAGTATTTT.

The rearrangement joins TRBV15 to TRBJ2-1, with 9 bases lining up with TRBD1. In germline, CDR1 is LNHNV, CDR2 YYDKDF (reference sequence). The CDR3 is 16 amino acids. Trimming took 8 bases from V and 8 from J; bases not matched to a gene: 16. In DNA form, the CDR3 reads TGTGCCACCCTCGTTGGTCCGGGACAGGGTCCCCATGAGCAGTTCTTC. This translates into CATLVGPGQGPHEQFF.

This clonotype came up a few times. The CDR3 spells CASSSGDNEQFF. CDR3 nucleotides: TGCGCCAGCAGTTCGGGGGACAATGAGCAGTTCTTC. The chain employs TRBV10-2 and TRBJ2-1, with D perhaps TRBD2 (6 bases). The CDR3 length is 12 residues. With 5 bases removed from V and 5 bases from J, the gap between germline ends came to 7 bases. The germline CDR1 and CDR2 sequences are WSHSY and SAAADI.

CDR3 DNA: TGTGCCAGCAGCGGGGGACTAGCGGAGAACTCCTACAATGAGCAGTTCTTC. Encoded protein: CASSGGLAENSYNEQFF. The V call is TRBV9, the J call TRBJ2-1; 11 bases are shared with TRBD2. CDR1 and CDR2 from the germline V gene are SGDLS and YYNGEE. The CDR3 length is 17 residues. Trimming took 3 bases from V and 0 from J; bases not matched to a gene: 5.

J is TRBJ1-5 and V is TRBV30; tentatively, D is TRBD1 (5 bases). The CDR3 spans 13 residues. Trimming cost V 2 bases and J 5 bases, with 10 bases left between them. Germline V gene sequence: CDR1 GTSNPN, CDR2 SVGIG (reference sequence). The CDR3 region has the DNA TGTGCCTGGAGTTCAGGGACCCATCAGCCCCAGCATTTT. It encodes CAWSSGTHQPQHF. Full variable domain (rest looked up from reference TRBV30 and TRBJ1-5): SQTIHQWPATLVQPVGSPLSLECTVEGTSNPNLYWYRQAAGRGLQLLFYSVGIGQISSEVPQNLSASRPQDRQFILSSKKLLLSDSGFYLCAWSSGTHQPQHFGDGTRLSIL.

This clonotype was counted between two and nine times. This sequence joins TRBV7-6 and TRBJ1-1; 7 bases are a match to TRBD1. This CDR3 spans 14 amino acids. CDR1 is SGHVS and CDR2 is FNYEAQ in the germline V gene. Losses at the gene ends were 5 bases for V and 2 bases for J; bases not matched to a gene: 5. The CDR3 DNA sequence: TGTGCCAGCAGCACCTGGACAGGCAACACTGAAGCTTTCTTT. Translated: CASSTWTGNTEAFF.

This clonotype was picked up a small number of times. The chain recombines TRBV5-4 with TRBJ2-7; D may be TRBD2 (5 bases). The V gene's germline CDR1 is SGHNT and CDR2 YYREEE (reference sequence). Trimming removed 0 bases from V and 0 bases from J, with 10 bases in between. The CDR3 covers 15 residues. The CDR3 DNA sequence: TGTGCCAGCAGCTTGGGGATAGGGAGCTCCTACGAGCAGTACGTC. Translated: CASSLGIGSSYEQYV.

This chain joins TRBV27 and TRBJ1-1; D is unclear. Between the trimmed V and J ends, which lost 7 bases and 0 bases, there was a span of 15 bases. The germline V gene encodes CDR1 MNHEY and CDR2 SMNVEV (reference sequence). This CDR3 spans 15 amino acids. The CDR3 DNA reads as TGTGCCAGCATCCCATCTTGGACGGTGAACACTGAAGCTTTCTTT. It encodes CASIPSWTVNTEAFF.

This clonotype was recorded many times. The chain uses TRBV4-1 and TRBJ2-3, with TRBD2 matching over 12 bases. This CDR3 is 16 amino acids long. V trimming: 0 bases; J trimming: 3 bases; junction bases outside the gene matches: 1. Germline loops: CDR1 MGHRA, CDR2 YSYEKL. CDR3 coding DNA: TGCGCCAGCAGCCAAGAAACTAGCGGGAGGACAGATACGCAGTATTTT. It codes for CASSQETSGRTDTQYF.

This clonotype has just a few counts. The chain links TRBV29-1 to TRBJ2-7, with a tentative D call TRBD2 (6 bases). Germline V gene lookup returns CDR1 SQVTM and CDR2 ANQGSEA. Trimming removed 6 bases from V and 7 bases from J, with 16 bases in between. The CDR3 is made up of 12 amino acids. This CDR3 reads CSVGTSHREQYF. CDR3 DNA: TGCAGCGTCGGGACTTCCCATCGTGAGCAGTACTTC.